The clone carrying this T cell receptor (beta chain) was recorded only once. This specimen comes from a study of T cells in Graves' hyperthyroidism and ophthalmopathy. Amplification of TCR beta CDR3 regions was performed using RNA transcripts as template. The TCR CDR3 first-round RT-PCR relied on the HTBI primer set. TCRdb redid the calling of the multiplex PCR reads with MiXCR, one entry per CDR3 protein. The repertoire has 25,000 to 30,000 distinct CDR3 sequences, roughly 46% of them found once; the top ten carry about a tenth. CDR3 size: 16 residues. Germline V gene sequence: CDR1 ENHRY, CDR2 SYGVKD. V was trimmed by 0 bases and J by 0 bases, leaving 8 bases between them. Uncontrolled infection, other autoimmune disease, pregnancy and lactation each barred patients from inclusion. Together with thyroid ultrasound, orbital computed tomography, serum thyroxine and TRAb, clinical symptoms were used for diagnoses.

The clonotype originates from a woman in her thirties with Graves' hyperthyroidism. The rearrangement links TRBV10-3 to TRBJ2-2; D unresolved. Sequencing input: blood. The CDR3 loop is CAISESRSSNTGELFF. The CDR3 DNA follows: TGTGCCATCAGTGAGTCGAGAAGCTCGAACACCGGGGAGCTGTTTTTT.